The present TCR beta chain was sequenced within a study of cytomegalovirus exposure and HLA in healthy donors. Background on the study: Some 85 million unique TCRs, all from HLA-typed donors, were included in an early release of the data.

Though probably carrying unrecorded immune exposures, donors were nominally healthy at sampling. This clone was detected a few times. Its matching antigen is unknown. PCR used 60 Vbeta primers and 13 Jbeta primers. This table comes from immunoSEQ multiplex PCR, and its TCRdb copy is limited to in-frame clones, with some not included. The table has 90,000 to 150,000 clones, around 79% seen once; the top ten hold less than 4%. Study-level points and caveats: When a later analysis was performed, an Asian-associated ancestry cluster reportedly had fewer N-insertions than the approximately 600-donor mean.

Germline V gene sequence: CDR1 SQVTM, CDR2 ANQGSEA. V shed 6 bases, J shed 2 bases, and the junction held 3 bases outside the gene matches. The CDR3 runs 12 residues. This clonotype originated in a woman younger than 45 in good health and CMV-seropositive. The material sequenced was PBMCs. The V gene is TRBV29-1, the J gene TRBJ2-7; TRBD1 matches at 8 bases. The CDR3 nucleotides are TGCAGCGTGGGGACAGGACCCTACGAGCAGTACTTC. Its translation is CSVGTGPYEQYF.